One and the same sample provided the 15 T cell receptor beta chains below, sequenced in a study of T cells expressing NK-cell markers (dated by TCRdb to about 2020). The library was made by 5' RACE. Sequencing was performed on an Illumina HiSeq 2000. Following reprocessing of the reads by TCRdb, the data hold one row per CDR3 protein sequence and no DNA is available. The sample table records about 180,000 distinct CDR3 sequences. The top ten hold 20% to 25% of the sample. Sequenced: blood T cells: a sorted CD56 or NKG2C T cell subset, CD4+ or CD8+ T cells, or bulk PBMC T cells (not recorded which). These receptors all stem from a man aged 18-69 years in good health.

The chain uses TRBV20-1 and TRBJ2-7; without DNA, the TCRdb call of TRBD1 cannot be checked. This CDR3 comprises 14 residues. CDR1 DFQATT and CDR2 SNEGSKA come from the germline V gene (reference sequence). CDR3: CSAADRDPTYEQYF.

CDR3: CASSLARQGTDEQYF. This sequence joins TRBV7-8 and TRBJ2-7; as DNA is missing, the TRBD1 call by TCRdb cannot be tested. The CDR3 has 15 amino acids. CDR1 is SGHVS, CDR2 FQNEAQ, per germline.

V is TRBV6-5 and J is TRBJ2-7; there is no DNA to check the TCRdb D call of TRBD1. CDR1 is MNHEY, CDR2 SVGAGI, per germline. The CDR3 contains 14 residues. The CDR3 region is CASSYSQGVGEQYF.

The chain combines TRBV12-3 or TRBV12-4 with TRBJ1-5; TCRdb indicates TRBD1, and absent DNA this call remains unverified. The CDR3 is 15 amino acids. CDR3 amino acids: CASSSTGSRNQPQHF.

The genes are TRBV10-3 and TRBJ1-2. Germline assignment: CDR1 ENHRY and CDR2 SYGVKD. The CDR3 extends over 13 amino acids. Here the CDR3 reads CATLAEGGLGYTF.

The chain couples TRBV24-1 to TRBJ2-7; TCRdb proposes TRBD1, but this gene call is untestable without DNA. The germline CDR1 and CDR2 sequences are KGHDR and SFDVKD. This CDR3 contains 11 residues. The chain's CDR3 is CATKGAGEQYF.

The chain's CDR3 is CTSSPPAGGPFNEQYF. The chain couples TRBV1 to TRBJ2-7; TCRdb reports TRBD2, a call that lacks DNA to check it against. TRBV1 is a pseudogene locus. This CDR3 comprises 16 residues.

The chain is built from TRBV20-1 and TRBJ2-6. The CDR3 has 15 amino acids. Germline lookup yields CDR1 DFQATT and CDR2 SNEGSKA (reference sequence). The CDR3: CSAGSPVSGANVLTF.

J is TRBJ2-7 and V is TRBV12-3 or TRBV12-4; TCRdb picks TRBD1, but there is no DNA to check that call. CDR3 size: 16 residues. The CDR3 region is CASRPFTGTEPYEQYF.

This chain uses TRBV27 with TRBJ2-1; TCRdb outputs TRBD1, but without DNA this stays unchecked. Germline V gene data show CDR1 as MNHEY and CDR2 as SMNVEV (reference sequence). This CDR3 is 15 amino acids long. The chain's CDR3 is CASSPLGQLYNEQFF.

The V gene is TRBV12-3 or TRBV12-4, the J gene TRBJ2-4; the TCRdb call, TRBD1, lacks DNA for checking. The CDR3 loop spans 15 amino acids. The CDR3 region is CASSLGSGAKNIQYF.

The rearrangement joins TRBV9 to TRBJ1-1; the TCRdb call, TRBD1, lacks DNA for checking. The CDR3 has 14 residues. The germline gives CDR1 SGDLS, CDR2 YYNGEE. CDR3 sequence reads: CASSVEGARTEAFF.

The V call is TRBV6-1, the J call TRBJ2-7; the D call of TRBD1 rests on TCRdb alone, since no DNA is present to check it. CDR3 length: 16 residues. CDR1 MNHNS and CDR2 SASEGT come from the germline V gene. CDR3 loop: CASSVLGTASSYEQYF.

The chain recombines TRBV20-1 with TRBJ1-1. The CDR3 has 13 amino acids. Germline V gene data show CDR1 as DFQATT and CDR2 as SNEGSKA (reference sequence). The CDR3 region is CSARRGRNTEAFF.

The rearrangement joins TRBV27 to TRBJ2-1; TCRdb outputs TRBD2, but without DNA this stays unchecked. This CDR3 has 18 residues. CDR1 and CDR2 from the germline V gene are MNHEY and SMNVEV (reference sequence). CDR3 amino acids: CASSLGAGGYISYNEQFF.